A selection of T cell receptor beta chains follows, all from one sample in a study of blood T cell repertoires in COVID-19. The repertoire was sequenced with immunoSEQ multiplex PCR; TCRdb's copy has only in-frame clones and lacks some. Of tens of thousands of clones in the sample, about 86% are singletons; the top ten hold approximately 8.7%. The sample consisted of peripheral blood. Source of these receptors: a woman between 65 and 79 years old with acute or convalescent COVID-19. Each CDR3 is given with its conserved first and last residue. D genes are given only for firm matches. Rows give clone size only sometimes, using once, few, many, or a class for an expanded clone.

TRBV9,.,TRBJ1-1,.,CASSESGQRNTEAFF,TGTGCCAGCAGCGAATCGGGACAACGGAACACTGAAGCTTTCTTT
TRBV30,.,TRBJ1-1,.,CAWSQGGGTTEAFF,TGTGCCTGGAGTCAGGGAGGGGGGACCACTGAAGCTTTCTTT
TRBV18,TRBD1,TRBJ1-2,once,CASSRTGTGAFQGDGYTF,TGTGCCAGCTCACGGACCGGGACAGGCGCCTTTCAAGGGGATGGCTACACCTTC
TRBV7-2,TRBD2,TRBJ2-5,.,CASSYGLAGGGWQETQYF,TGTGCCAGCAGCTACGGACTAGCGGGAGGAGGATGGCAAGAGACCCAGTACTTC
TRBV3-1/TRBV3-2,.,TRBJ1-2,.,CASSQHGDHYGYTF,TGTGCCAGCAGCCAACACGGGGATCACTATGGCTACACCTTC
TRBV28,TRBD1,TRBJ1-3,once,CASSVTGTGGNTIYF,TGTGCCAGCAGTGTAACCGGGACAGGGGGAAACACCATATATTTT
TRBV3-1/TRBV3-2,TRBD2,TRBJ2-2,.,CASKLAGGNTGELFF,TGTGCCAGCAAACTAGCGGGAGGGAACACCGGGGAGCTGTTTTTT
TRBV7-2,.,TRBJ2-3,.,CASSLGQGKADTQYF,TGTGCCAGCAGCTTAGGGCAGGGGAAGGCAGATACGCAGTATTTT
TRBV19,.,TRBJ1-4,.,CASTRLPATNEKLFF,TGTGCCAGCACCAGGCTCCCGGCAACTAATGAAAAACTGTTTTTT
TRBV6-5,TRBD1,TRBJ1-4,once,CASTRGRGEKLFF,TGTGCCAGCACGAGGGGGCGAGGAGAAAAACTGTTTTTT
TRBV6-5,TRBD1,TRBJ1-5,.,CASRGQGGQPQHF,TGTGCCAGCAGGGGACAGGGTGGTCAGCCCCAGCATTTT
TRBV6-5,.,TRBJ1-1,.,CASSQTGTEAFF,TGTGCCAGCAGTCAGACGGGGACTGAAGCTTTCTTT
TRBV2,.,TRBJ1-5,.,CASSDSGFRQPQHF,TGTGCCAGCAGTGACTCAGGGTTTCGGCAGCCCCAGCATTTT
TRBV6-5,.,TRBJ2-7,.,CASSYGPPTMSEQYF,TGTGCCAGCAGTTATGGGCCACCAACGATGAGCGAGCAGTACTTC
TRBV9,.,TRBJ1-6,.,CASSVAVGYNSPLHF,TGTGCCAGCAGCGTAGCAGTCGGGTATAATTCACCCCTCCACTTT
TRBV7-8,.,TRBJ1-6,.,CASSLAPRTNSYNSPLHF,TGTGCCAGCAGCTTAGCGCCCAGAACTAACTCCTATAATTCACCCCTCCACTTT
TRBV24-1,TRBD1,TRBJ2-2,.,CATSDFGQGDTGELFF,TGTGCCACCAGTGATTTCGGACAGGGAGACACCGGGGAGCTGTTTTTT
TRBV12-5,.,TRBJ2-1,.,CASGSEEPNEQFF,TGTGCTAGTGGATCCGAGGAGCCCAATGAGCAGTTCTTC
TRBV19,TRBD1,TRBJ1-1,.,CASSMGQGNTEAFF,TGTGCCAGTAGTATGGGACAGGGGAACACTGAAGCTTTCTTT
TRBV27,TRBD1,TRBJ1-1,once,CASSLFAGQTIRGTEAFF,TGTGCCAGCAGTTTATTCGCGGGACAGACCATTAGAGGCACTGAAGCTTTCTTT
TRBV6-1,TRBD1,TRBJ1-1,once,CASSEAPRTGGTEAFF,TGTGCCAGCAGTGAAGCCCCAAGGACAGGGGGAACTGAAGCTTTCTTT
TRBV6-5,TRBD2,TRBJ2-1,.,CASSSEIAGAAEQFF,TGTGCCAGCAGCTCAGAAATAGCGGGAGCGGCTGAGCAGTTCTTC
TRBV11-3,TRBD2,TRBJ2-1,once,CASSSTSGKYNEQFF,TGTGCCAGCAGCTCGACTAGCGGGAAATACAATGAGCAGTTCTTC
TRBV2,TRBD2,TRBJ2-7,few,CASSETSGRGEQYF,TGTGCCAGCAGTGAAACTAGCGGGAGGGGCGAGCAGTACTTC
TRBV27,.,TRBJ2-1,few,CASSPTTSSYNEQFF,TGTGCCAGCAGTCCGACCACTAGCTCCTACAATGAGCAGTTCTTC
TRBV5-1,TRBD1,TRBJ2-2,.,CASSSQGARSTGELFF,TGCGCCAGCAGCTCACAGGGGGCGAGGAGCACCGGGGAGCTGTTTTTT
TRBV5-1,.,TRBJ1-1,.,CASSLTANTEAFF,TGCGCCAGCAGCCTTACAGCGAACACTGAAGCTTTCTTT
TRBV14,.,TRBJ1-6,.,CASSQTGSYNSPLHF,TGTGCCAGCAGCCAGACAGGTTCCTATAATTCACCCCTCCACTTT
TRBV18,TRBD1,TRBJ2-2,.,CASSPDRGLRGTGELFF,TGTGCCAGCTCTCCCGACAGGGGACTTCGGGGCACCGGGGAGCTGTTTTTT
TRBV3-1/TRBV3-2,TRBD1,TRBJ2-7,.,CASSQPGQENYEQYF,TGTGCCAGCAGCCAACCGGGACAGGAGAACTACGAGCAGTACTTC
TRBV2,.,TRBJ1-4,.,CASIRQPGFDEKLFF,TGTGCCAGCATTCGGCAGCCGGGTTTTGATGAAAAACTGTTTTTT
TRBV15,TRBD1,TRBJ1-1,.,CATSRGDRNTEAFF,TGTGCCACCAGCAGGGGGGACAGGAACACTGAAGCTTTCTTT
TRBV7-9,.,TRBJ2-5,.,CASSSGETIQETQYF,TGTGCCAGCAGCTCGGGGGAGACTATACAAGAGACCCAGTACTTC
TRBV7-3,.,TRBJ2-1,.,CASSISGASYNEQFF,TGTGCCAGCAGCATTTCAGGGGCTTCTTACAATGAGCAGTTCTTC
TRBV5-1,TRBD2,TRBJ2-3,.,CASSLATSVRDTQYF,TGCGCCAGCAGCTTGGCGACTAGCGTTCGAGATACGCAGTATTTT
TRBV11-2,.,TRBJ2-1,once,CASTGGGTGPRPLNEQFF,TGTGCCAGCACCGGGGGGGGGACAGGGCCTCGTCCCCTCAATGAGCAGTTCTTC
TRBV5-6,TRBD1,TRBJ2-7,once,CASSQTGQGYYEQYF,TGTGCCAGCAGCCAGACGGGACAGGGTTACTACGAGCAGTACTTC
TRBV19,TRBD1,TRBJ1-2,.,CASSIFGTDEGGYTF,TGTGCCAGTAGCATCTTTGGGACAGACGAGGGTGGCTACACCTTC
TRBV14,TRBD1,TRBJ1-2,.,CASSPRTGFGYTF,TGTGCCAGCAGCCCACGGACAGGGTTTGGCTACACCTTC
TRBV3-1/TRBV3-2,.,TRBJ2-5,once,CASSQDQWGQTEETQYF,TGTGCCAGCAGCCAAGATCAGTGGGGCCAGACAGAGGAGACCCAGTACTTC
TRBV28,TRBD1,TRBJ1-4,.,CASSGTGGNEKLFF,TGTGCCAGCAGCGGGACAGGGGGGAACGAAAAACTGTTTTTT
TRBV6-1,.,TRBJ1-5,once,CASSEPTGLVQPQHF,TGTGCCAGCAGTGAACCTACAGGGTTGGTTCAGCCCCAGCATTTT
TRBV5-1,TRBD1,TRBJ1-5,.,CASSLEDRGKDNQPQHF,TGCGCCAGCAGCTTGGAGGACAGGGGCAAGGACAATCAGCCCCAGCATTTT
TRBV12-3/TRBV12-4,TRBD1,TRBJ1-2,.,CASRLGQKYGYTF,TGTGCCAGCAGACTGGGACAGAAGTATGGCTACACCTTC
TRBV2,.,TRBJ2-5,few,CASSEEWLGREETQYF,TGTGCCAGCAGTGAGGAGTGGTTAGGTAGGGAGGAGACCCAGTACTTC
TRBV7-3,.,TRBJ2-1,.,CASSQIPTGLNEQFF,TGTGCCAGCAGCCAAATTCCGACAGGATTAAATGAGCAGTTCTTC
TRBV10-2,TRBD2,TRBJ2-3,.,CASLQLAGDPDTQYF,TGCGCCAGCCTTCAATTGGCGGGAGATCCAGATACGCAGTATTTT
TRBV3-1/TRBV3-2,TRBD1,TRBJ1-3,.,CASSHGQGRLGNTIYF,TGTGCCAGCAGCCACGGACAGGGTAGGCTGGGAAACACCATATATTTT
TRBV19,.,TRBJ2-1,.,CASSTDGSSYNEQFF,TGTGCCAGTAGTACCGACGGGAGCTCCTACAATGAGCAGTTCTTC
TRBV21-1,.,TRBJ2-1,.,CASSSRGTGPKVKSSYNEQFF,TGTGCCAGCAGCAGCCGAGGGACAGGGCCTAAAGTCAAGAGCTCCTACAATGAGCAGTTCTTC
TRBV29-1,.,TRBJ2-7,.,CSVLASSSYEQYF,TGCAGCGTGCTAGCGAGTAGCTCCTACGAGCAGTACTTC
TRBV24-1,TRBD1,TRBJ1-2,.,CATSDSKGTDLYGYTF,TGTGCCACCAGTGATTCTAAAGGGACAGACCTCTATGGCTACACCTTC
TRBV12-3/TRBV12-4,.,TRBJ2-7,.,CASSFRTGYEQYF,TGTGCCAGCAGTTTTCGGACTGGCTACGAGCAGTACTTC
TRBV19,TRBD1,TRBJ2-4,.,CASTPQWDRVAKNIQYF,TGTGCCAGTACCCCCCAGTGGGACAGGGTAGCCAAAAACATTCAGTACTTC
TRBV5-1,TRBD1,TRBJ1-6,.,CASSFRQGQNSPLHF,TGCGCCAGCAGCTTTAGACAGGGTCAAAATTCACCCCTCCACTTT
TRBV6-5,TRBD1,TRBJ2-1,once,CASKTGTVQFF,TGTGCCAGCAAGACAGGGACCGTGCAGTTCTTC
TRBV7-9,.,TRBJ1-1,once,CASSLVGAALGGTEAFF,TGTGCCAGCAGCTTAGTAGGGGCTGCCCTGGGTGGCACTGAAGCTTTCTTT